Shown below are 10 T cell receptor beta chains from a single sample sequenced in a study of blood T cell repertoires in COVID-19. Sequencing was performed with immunoSEQ multiplex PCR; in TCRdb, only in-frame clones are kept and a portion is missing. The data hold some 200,000 clones, with approximately 81% observed a single time. Sequenced sample: peripheral blood. Receptors were obtained from a woman aged 65 to 85 with COVID-19, enrolled during active disease.

The CDR3 sequence: CASARDRGEETQYF. Here the CDR3 DNA reads TGTGCTAGTGCCCGGGACAGGGGGGAAGAGACCCAGTACTTC. The chain couples TRBV12-5 to TRBJ2-5, with 11 bases lining up with TRBD1. This CDR3 comprises 14 residues. V shed 7 bases, J shed 3 bases, and the junction held 4 bases outside the gene matches. Germline loops: CDR1 LGHNT, CDR2 FRNRAP.

The rearrangement joins TRBV3-1 (or the pseudogene TRBV3-2) to TRBJ1-6; TRBD1 might be the D (5 bases). Trimming stripped 6 bases from V and 5 bases from J, with 14 bases between. Germline V gene lookup returns CDR1 LGHDT and CDR2 YNNKEL (reference sequence). The CDR3 covers 15 residues. This CDR3 is CASSLTRGNNSPLHF. The CDR3 DNA is TGTGCCAGCAGTCTGACCCGGGGGAATAATTCACCCCTCCACTTT.

This clone was counted a single time. The chain carries TRBV2 and TRBJ1-1, with D unclear. The germline gives CDR1 SNHLY, CDR2 FYNNEI. The CDR3 extends over 13 amino acids. With 5 bases removed from V and 3 bases from J, the gap between germline ends came to 10 bases. The chain's CDR3 is CASSPRGDTEAFF. The CDR3 DNA reads as TGTGCCAGCAGTCCCCGCGGGGACACTGAAGCTTTCTTT.

The genes are TRBV13 and TRBJ2-7, with TRBD2 identical over 7 bases. Germline V gene sequence: CDR1 PRHDT, CDR2 FYEKMQ (reference sequence). The CDR3 spans 17 residues. Trimming at V came to 5 bases and at J to 4 bases, leaving 17 bases not matched to a gene. In DNA form, the CDR3 reads TGTGCCAGCAGCCCCCCATCATCGGGCGGGAGTAGTTACGAGCAGTACTTC. Protein sequence: CASSPPSSGGSSYEQYF.

The chain joins TRBV28 to TRBJ1-2; 9 positions agree with TRBD1. The CDR3 has 17 residues. CDR1 is MDHEN and CDR2 is SYDVKM in the germline V gene. J lost 4 bases, V lost 1 base, and 10 bases had no gene match. The CDR3 protein is CASSLSGQGGAFYGYTF. Written as DNA, the CDR3 is TGTGCCAGCAGTTTATCGGGACAGGGCGGGGCCTTCTATGGCTACACCTTC.

V gene TRBV7-2 combines with J gene TRBJ1-2; the match to TRBD1 covers 7 bases. There are 16 residues in the CDR3. V trimming: 2 bases; J trimming: 3 bases; junction bases outside the gene matches: 9. Germline-derived CDR1 and CDR2 are SGHTA and FQGNSA. DNA for the CDR3: TGTGCCAGCAGCTTAACAGGGGCACGAATAGACTATGGCTACACCTTC. It yields the protein CASSLTGARIDYGYTF.

This sequence joins TRBV7-2 and TRBJ2-2, with 7 bases matching TRBD1. This CDR3 spans 17 amino acids. J lost 2 bases, V lost 1 base, and 7 bases had no gene match. Per the germline V gene, CDR1 is SGHTA and CDR2 is FQGNSA. The CDR3 spells CASSLGKGTVNTGELFF. DNA of the CDR3: TGTGCCAGCAGCTTAGGGAAAGGGACAGTAAACACCGGGGAGCTGTTTTTT.

This clone was recorded a few times. The rearrangement joins TRBV4-1 to TRBJ1-2; D possibly corresponds to TRBD1 (6 bases). Looked up from germline, CDR1 is MGHRA and CDR2 is YSYEKL. V was pared by 1 base and J by 7 bases, with 10 bases between. CDR3 length: 13 residues. The CDR3 reads CASSQVGGLGYTF. The CDR3 DNA is TGCGCCAGCAGCCAAGTGGGGGGGCTTGGCTACACCTTC.

As for this clone: The sample contains more than one DNA sequence encoding this CDR3. V gene TRBV18 combines with J gene TRBJ1-2; perhaps TRBD1 as D (5 bases). This CDR3 region has 13 residues. V lost 3 bases to trimming and J lost 2 bases, with 7 bases between them. CDR1 is KGHSH, CDR2 LQKENI, per germline. CDR3 in amino acids: CASSPDRNYGYTF. CDR3 bases: TGTGCCAGCTCACCCGACAGAAACTATGGCTACACCTTC.

The chain is built from TRBV5-1 and TRBJ1-1; 8 bases map to TRBD1. The CDR3 totals 13 residues. Germline CDR1 and CDR2: SGHRS and YFSETQ. Trimming cost V 5 bases and J 4 bases; bases outside gene matches: 4. The CDR3 sequence is CASSPTGATEAFF. CDR3 DNA: TGCGCCAGCAGTCCGACAGGGGCCACTGAAGCTTTCTTT. Supplemented by reference TRBV5-1 and TRBJ1-1, the full variable domain reads KAGVTQTPRYLIKTRGQQVTLSCSPISGHRSVSWYQQTPGQGLQFLFEYFSETQRNKGNFPGRFSGRQFSNSRSEMNVSTLELGDSALYLCASSPTGATEAFFGQGTRLTVV.